This T cell receptor beta chain was found in a study of Ad26.COV2.S vaccination and SARS-CoV-2 variants. Treatment reported: around 19 received Ad26.COV2.S at low or high dose, single or two shots; 5 received placebo; per-sample allocation not given. At day 63 after the first vaccine or placebo injection, samples were drawn. Some clones are missing from TCRdb's copy, which holds only in-frame ones; the method was immunoSEQ multiplex PCR. This sample has over 300,000 clones; roughly 80% occur once, and the top ten carry nearly 7.5%. This CDR3 has 14 amino acids. Trimming cost V 8 bases and J 3 bases, with 16 bases left between them. CDR1 is SGDLS, CDR2 YYNGEE, per germline.

The chain joins TRBV9 to TRBJ2-3; D may be TRBD2 (5 bases). Specimen: peripheral blood, collected in a trial of Ad26.COV2.S vaccine versus placebo. This TCR was recovered from a person between 18 and 59 years old who received the Ad26.COV2.S COVID-19 vaccine or a placebo. CDR3 sequence: CASSLWRRTDTQYF. Here the CDR3 DNA reads TGTGCCAGTTCCCTGTGGAGGAGGACAGATACGCAGTATTTT.